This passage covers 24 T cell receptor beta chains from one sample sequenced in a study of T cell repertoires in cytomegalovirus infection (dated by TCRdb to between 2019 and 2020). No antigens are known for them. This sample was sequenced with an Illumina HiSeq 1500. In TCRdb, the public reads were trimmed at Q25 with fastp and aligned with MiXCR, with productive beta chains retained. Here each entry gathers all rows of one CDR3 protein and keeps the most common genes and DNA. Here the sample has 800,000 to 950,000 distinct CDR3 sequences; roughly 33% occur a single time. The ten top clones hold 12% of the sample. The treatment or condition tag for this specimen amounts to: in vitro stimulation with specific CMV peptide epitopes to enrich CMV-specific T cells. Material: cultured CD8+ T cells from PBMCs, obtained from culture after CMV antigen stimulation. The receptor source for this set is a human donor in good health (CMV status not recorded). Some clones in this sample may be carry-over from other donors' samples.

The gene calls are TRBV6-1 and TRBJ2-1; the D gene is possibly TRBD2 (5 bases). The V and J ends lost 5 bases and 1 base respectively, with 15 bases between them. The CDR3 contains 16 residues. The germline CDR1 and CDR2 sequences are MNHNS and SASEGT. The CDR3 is CASSSPPRVSYNEQFF. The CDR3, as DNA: TGTGCCAGCAGTTCCCCCCCGAGGGTGTCCTACAATGAGCAGTTCTTC.

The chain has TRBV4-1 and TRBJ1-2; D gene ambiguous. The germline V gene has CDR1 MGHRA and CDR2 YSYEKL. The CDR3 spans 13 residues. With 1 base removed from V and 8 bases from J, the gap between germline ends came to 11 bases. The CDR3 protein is CASSQVPDGGYTF. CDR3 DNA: TGCGCCAGCAGCCAAGTGCCCGATGGGGGCTACACCTTC.

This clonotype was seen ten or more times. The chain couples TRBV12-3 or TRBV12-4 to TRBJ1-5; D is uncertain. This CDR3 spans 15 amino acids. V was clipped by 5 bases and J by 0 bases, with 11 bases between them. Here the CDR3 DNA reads TGTGCCAGCAGTACGACCCCTTATAGCAATCAGCCCCAGCATTTT. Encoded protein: CASSTTPYSNQPQHF.

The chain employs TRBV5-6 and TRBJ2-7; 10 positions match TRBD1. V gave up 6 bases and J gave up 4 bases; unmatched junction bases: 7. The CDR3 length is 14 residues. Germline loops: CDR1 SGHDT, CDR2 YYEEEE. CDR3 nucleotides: TGTGCCAGCACCCCCGGGACAGGGGTGTACGAGCAGTACGTC. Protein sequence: CASTPGTGVYEQYV.

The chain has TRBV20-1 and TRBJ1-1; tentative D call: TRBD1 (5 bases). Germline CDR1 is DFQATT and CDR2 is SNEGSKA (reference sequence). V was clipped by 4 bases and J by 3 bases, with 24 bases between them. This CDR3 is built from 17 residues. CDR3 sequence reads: CSAKATGASSGYTEAFF. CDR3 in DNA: TGCAGTGCTAAAGCTACAGGAGCCTCGTCCGGGTACACTGAAGCTTTCTTT.

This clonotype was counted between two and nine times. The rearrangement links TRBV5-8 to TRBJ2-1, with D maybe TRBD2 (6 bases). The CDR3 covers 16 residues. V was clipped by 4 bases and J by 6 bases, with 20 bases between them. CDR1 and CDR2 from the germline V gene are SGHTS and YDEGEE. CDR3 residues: CASSPRAMRGLNEQFF. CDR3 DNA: TGTGCCAGCAGCCCAAGGGCTATGCGGGGTCTCAATGAGCAGTTCTTC.

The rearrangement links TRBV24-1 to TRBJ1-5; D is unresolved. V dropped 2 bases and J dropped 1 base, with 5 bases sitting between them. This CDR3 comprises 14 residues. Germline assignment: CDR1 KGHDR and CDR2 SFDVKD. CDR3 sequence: CATSDSKSNQPQHF. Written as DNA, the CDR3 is TGTGCCACCAGTGATTCGAAAAGCAATCAGCCCCAGCATTTT.

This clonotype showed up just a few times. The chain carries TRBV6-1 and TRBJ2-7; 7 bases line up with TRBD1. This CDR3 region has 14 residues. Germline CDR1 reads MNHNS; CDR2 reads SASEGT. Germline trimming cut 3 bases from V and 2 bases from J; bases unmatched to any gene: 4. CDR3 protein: CASSDDRDTYEQYV. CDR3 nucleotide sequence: TGTGCCAGCAGTGACGACAGGGATACCTACGAGCAGTACGTC.

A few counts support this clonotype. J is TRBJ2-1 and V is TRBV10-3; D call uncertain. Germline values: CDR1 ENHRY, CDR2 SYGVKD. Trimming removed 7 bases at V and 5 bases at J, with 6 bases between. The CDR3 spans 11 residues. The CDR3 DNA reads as TGTGCCATCATGGGTGACAATGAGCAGTTCTTC. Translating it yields CAIMGDNEQFF.

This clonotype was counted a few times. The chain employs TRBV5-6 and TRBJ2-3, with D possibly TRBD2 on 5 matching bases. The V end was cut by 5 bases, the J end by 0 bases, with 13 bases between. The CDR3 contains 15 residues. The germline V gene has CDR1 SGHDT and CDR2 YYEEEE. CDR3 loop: CASSPEGTSTDTQYF. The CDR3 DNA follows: TGTGCCAGCAGTCCCGAGGGAACTAGCACAGATACGCAGTATTTT.

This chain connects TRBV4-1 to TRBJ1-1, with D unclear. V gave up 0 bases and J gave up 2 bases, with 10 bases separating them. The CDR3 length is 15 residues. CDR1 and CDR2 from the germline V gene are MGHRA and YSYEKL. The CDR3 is CASSQEEISNTEAFF. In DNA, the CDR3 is TGCGCCAGCAGCCAAGAGGAGATTTCTAACACTGAAGCTTTCTTT.

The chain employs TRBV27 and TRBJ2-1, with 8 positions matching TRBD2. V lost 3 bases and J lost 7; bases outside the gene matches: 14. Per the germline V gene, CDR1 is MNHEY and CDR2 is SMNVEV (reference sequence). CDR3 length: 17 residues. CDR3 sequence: CASSLGGTRFRQNEQFF. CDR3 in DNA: TGTGCCAGCAGTTTGGGAGGGACTAGATTCCGACAGAATGAGCAGTTCTTC.

CDR3 region: CASGFGTTNTGELFF. The CDR3 DNA sequence: TGTGCTAGTGGTTTTGGGACTACGAACACCGGGGAGCTGTTTTTT. The chain recombines TRBV12-5 with TRBJ2-2, with 7 bases fitting TRBD2. CDR1 and CDR2 (germline): LGHNT, FRNRAP. The J segment lost 0 bases and the V segment lost 3 bases, leaving 1 base of the junction unmatched. The CDR3 runs to 15 residues.

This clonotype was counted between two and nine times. The CDR3 DNA reads TGTGCCAGCAGTGTTCGGGACAATGCCTACGAGCAGTACGTC. This encodes CASSVRDNAYEQYV. This chain uses TRBV6-6 with TRBJ2-7, with a tentative D call TRBD1 (6 bases). Germline-derived CDR1 and CDR2 are MNHNY and SVGAGI (reference sequence). Trimming left V 5 bases short and J 2 bases short, with 13 bases between. The CDR3 consists of 14 residues.

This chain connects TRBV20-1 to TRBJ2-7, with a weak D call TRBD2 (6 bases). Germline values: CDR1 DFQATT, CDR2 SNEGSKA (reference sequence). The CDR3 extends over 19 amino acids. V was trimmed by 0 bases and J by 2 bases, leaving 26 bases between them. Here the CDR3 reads CSARDTRGTGDSRAYEQYF. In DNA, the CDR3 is TGCAGTGCTAGAGATACTCGGGGGACGGGGGACTCCCGCGCCTACGAGCAGTACTTC.

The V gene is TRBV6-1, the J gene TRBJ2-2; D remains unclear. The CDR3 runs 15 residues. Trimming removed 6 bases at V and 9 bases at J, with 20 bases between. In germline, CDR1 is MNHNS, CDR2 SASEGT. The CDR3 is CASSPLLSPRRELFF. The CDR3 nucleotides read TGTGCCAGCAGCCCTCTTTTATCCCCTCGGAGGGAGCTGTTTTTT.

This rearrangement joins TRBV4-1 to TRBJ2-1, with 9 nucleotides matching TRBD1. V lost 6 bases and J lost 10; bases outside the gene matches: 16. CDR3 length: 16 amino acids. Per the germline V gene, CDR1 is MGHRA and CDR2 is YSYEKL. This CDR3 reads CASSPSSGTGLGEQFF. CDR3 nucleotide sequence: TGCGCCAGCAGTCCGTCCTCCGGGACAGGGCTCGGAGAGCAGTTCTTC.

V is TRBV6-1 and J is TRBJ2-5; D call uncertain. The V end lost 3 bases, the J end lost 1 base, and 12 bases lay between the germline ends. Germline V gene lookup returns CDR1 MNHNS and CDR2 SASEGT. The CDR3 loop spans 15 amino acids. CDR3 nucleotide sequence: TGTGCCAGCAGTGACCCCGGAGCGCCCCAAGAGACCCAGTACTTC. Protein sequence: CASSDPGAPQETQYF.

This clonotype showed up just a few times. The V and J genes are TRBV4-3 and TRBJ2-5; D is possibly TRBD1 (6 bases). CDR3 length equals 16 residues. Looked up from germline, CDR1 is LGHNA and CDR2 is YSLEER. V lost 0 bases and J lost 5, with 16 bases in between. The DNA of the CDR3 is TGCGCCAGCAGCCAAGAAACCAGGGGCTACGGCGAGACCCAGTACTTC. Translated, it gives CASSQETRGYGETQYF.

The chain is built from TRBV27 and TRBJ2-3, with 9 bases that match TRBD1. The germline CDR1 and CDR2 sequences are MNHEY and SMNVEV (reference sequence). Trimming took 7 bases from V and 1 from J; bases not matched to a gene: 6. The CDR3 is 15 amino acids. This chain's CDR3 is CASKGRDRGTDTQYF. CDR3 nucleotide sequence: TGTGCCAGCAAGGGACGGGACAGGGGCACAGATACGCAGTATTTT.

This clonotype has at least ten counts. CDR3 sequence: CASSRLYNEQFF. In DNA form, the CDR3 reads TGTGCCAGCAGCAGACTCTACAATGAGCAGTTCTTC. The chain combines TRBV12-3 or TRBV12-4 with TRBJ2-1; D unclear. This CDR3 has 12 amino acids. V was shortened by 6 bases and J by 3 bases, with 6 bases between the two germline ends.

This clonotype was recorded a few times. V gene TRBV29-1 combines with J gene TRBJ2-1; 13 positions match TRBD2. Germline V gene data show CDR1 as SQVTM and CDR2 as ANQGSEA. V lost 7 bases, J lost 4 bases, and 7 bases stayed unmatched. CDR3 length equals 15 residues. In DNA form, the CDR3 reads TGCAGCGCCGAGGGGACTAGCGGGAATTACAATGAGCAGTTCTTC. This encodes CSAEGTSGNYNEQFF.

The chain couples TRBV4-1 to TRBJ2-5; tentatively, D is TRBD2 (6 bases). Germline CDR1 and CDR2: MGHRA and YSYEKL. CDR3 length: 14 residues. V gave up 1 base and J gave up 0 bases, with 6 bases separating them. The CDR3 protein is CASSQGDYQETQYF. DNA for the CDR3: TGCGCCAGCAGCCAAGGGGACTACCAAGAGACCCAGTACTTC.

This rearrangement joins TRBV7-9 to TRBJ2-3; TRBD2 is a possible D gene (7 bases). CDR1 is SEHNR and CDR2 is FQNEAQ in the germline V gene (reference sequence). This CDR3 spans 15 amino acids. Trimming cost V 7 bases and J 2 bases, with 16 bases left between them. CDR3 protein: CASTPAGAYTDTQYF. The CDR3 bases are TGTGCCAGCACCCCCGCGGGGGCGTACACAGATACGCAGTATTTT.